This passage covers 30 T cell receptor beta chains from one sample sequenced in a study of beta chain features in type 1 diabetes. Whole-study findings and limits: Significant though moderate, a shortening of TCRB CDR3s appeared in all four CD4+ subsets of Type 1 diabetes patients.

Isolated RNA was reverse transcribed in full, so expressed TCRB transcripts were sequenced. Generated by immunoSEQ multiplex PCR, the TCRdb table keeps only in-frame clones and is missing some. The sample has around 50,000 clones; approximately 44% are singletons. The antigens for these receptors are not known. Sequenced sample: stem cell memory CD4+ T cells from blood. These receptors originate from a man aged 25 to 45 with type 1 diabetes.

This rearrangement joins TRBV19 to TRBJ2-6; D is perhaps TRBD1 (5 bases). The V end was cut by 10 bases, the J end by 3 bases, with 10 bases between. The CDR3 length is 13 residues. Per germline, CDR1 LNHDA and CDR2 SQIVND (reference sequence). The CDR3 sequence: CATGFVGANVLTF. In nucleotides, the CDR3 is TGTGCCACAGGGTTCGTTGGGGCCAACGTCCTGACTTTC. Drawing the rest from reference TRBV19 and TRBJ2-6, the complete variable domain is DGGITQSPKYLFRKEGQNVTLSCEQNLNHDAMYWYRQDPGQGLRLIYYSQIVNDFQKGDIAEGYSVSREKKESFPLTVTSAQKNPTAFYLCATGFVGANVLTFGAGSRLTVL.

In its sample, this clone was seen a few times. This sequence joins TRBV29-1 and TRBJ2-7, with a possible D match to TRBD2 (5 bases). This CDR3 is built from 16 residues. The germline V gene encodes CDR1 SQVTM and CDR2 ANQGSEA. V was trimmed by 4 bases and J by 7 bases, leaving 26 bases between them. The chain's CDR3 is CSVVPRLEGSLGEQYF. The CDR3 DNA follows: TGCAGCGTTGTGCCGAGATTAGAGGGTTCGTTGGGGGAGCAGTACTTC.

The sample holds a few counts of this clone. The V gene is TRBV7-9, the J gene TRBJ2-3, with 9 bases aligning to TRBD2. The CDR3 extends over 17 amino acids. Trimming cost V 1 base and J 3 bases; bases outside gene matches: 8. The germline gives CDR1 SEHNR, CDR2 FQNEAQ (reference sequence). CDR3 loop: CASSLVAGLARTDTQYF. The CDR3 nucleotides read TGTGCCAGCAGCTTAGTGGCCGGACTAGCGAGAACAGATACGCAGTATTTT.

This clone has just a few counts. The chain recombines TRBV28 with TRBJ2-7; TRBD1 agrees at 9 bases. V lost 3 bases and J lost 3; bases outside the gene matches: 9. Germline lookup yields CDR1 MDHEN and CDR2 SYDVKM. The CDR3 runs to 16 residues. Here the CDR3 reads CASSFGGTGHFYEQYF. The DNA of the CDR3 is TGTGCCAGCAGTTTTGGCGGGACAGGGCATTTCTACGAGCAGTACTTC.

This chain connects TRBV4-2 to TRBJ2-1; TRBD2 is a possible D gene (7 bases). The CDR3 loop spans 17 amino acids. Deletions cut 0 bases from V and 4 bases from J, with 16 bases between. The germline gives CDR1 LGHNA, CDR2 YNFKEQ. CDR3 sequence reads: CASSQDRGEGPYNEQFF. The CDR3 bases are TGTGCCAGCAGCCAAGATAGGGGGGAGGGCCCTTACAATGAGCAGTTCTTC.

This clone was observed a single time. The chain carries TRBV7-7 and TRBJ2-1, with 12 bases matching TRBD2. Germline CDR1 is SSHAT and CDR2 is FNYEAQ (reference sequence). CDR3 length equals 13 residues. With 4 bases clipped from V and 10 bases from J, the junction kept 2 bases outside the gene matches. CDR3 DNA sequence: TGTGCCAGCAGCTCGGGGACTAGCGGGGAGCAGTTCTTC. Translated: CASSSGTSGEQFF.

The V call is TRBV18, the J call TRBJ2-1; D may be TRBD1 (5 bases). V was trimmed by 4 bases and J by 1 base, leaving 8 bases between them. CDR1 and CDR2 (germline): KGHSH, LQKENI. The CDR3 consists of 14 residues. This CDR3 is CASSLQGSYNEQFF. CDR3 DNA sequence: TGTGCCAGCTCACTCCAGGGATCCTACAATGAGCAGTTCTTC.

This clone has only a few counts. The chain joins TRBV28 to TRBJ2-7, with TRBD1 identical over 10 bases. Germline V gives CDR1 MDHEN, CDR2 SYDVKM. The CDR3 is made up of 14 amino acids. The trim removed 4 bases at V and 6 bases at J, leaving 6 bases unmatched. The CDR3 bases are TGTGCCAGCAGTTACTCCGGGACAGGGGTCGAGCAGTACTTC. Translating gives CASSYSGTGVEQYF. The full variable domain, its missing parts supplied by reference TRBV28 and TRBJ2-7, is DVKVTQSSRYLVKRTGEKVFLECVQDMDHENMFWYRQDPGLGLRLIYFSYDVKMKEKGDIPEGYSVSREKKERFSLILESASTNQTSMYLCASSYSGTGVEQYFGPGTRLTVT.

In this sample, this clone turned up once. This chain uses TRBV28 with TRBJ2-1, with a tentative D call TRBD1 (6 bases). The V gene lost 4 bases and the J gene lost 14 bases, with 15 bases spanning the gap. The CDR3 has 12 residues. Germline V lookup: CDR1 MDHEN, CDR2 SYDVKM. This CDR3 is CASSSAGTGKFF. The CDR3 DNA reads TGTGCCAGCAGTTCCGCCGGAACAGGGAAGTTCTTC. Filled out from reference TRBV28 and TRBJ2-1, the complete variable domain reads DVKVTQSSRYLVKRTGEKVFLECVQDMDHENMFWYRQDPGLGLRLIYFSYDVKMKEKGDIPEGYSVSREKKERFSLILESASTNQTSMYLCASSSAGTGKFFGPGTRLTVL.

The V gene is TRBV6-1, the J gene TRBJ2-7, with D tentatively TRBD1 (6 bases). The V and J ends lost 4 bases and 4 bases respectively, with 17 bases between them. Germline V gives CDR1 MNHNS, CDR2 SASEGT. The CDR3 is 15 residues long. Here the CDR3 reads CASSGGPSHVYEQYF. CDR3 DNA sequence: TGTGCCAGCAGTGGGGGGCCCTCACATGTGTACGAGCAGTACTTC.

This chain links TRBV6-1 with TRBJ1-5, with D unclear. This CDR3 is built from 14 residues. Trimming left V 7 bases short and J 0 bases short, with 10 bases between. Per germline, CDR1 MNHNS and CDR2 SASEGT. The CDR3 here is CASNGFPSNQPQHF. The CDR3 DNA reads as TGTGCCAGCAATGGCTTTCCTAGCAATCAGCCCCAGCATTTT.

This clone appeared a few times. CDR3 in amino acids: CASSVGDYLGPNYGYTF. The CDR3 DNA follows: TGTGCCAGCAGCGTAGGGGATTATTTGGGGCCTAACTATGGCTACACCTTC. The V gene is TRBV9, the J gene TRBJ1-2, with a possible D match to TRBD1 (5 bases). V was cut by 0 bases and J by 0 bases, with 15 bases left in between. CDR3 length: 17 residues. Germline assignment: CDR1 SGDLS and CDR2 YYNGEE.

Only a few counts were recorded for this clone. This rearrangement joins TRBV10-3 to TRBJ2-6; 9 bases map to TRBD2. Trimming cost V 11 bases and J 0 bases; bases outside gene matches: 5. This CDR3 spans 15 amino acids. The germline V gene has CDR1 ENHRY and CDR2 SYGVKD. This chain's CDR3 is CASSGRNSGANVLTF. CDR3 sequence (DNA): TGTGCCTCAAGCGGGAGGAACTCTGGGGCCAACGTCCTGACTTTC.

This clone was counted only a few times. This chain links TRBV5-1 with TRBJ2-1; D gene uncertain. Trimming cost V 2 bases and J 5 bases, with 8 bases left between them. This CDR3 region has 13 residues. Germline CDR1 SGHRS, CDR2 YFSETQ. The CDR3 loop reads CASSLGANNEQFF. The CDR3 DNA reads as TGCGCCAGCAGCTTAGGAGCTAACAATGAGCAGTTCTTC.

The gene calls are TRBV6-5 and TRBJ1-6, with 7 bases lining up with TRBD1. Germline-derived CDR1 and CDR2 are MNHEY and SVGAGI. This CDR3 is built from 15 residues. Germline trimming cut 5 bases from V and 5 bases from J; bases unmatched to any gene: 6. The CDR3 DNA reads TGTGCCAGCAGTAGGACAGGAGCAAATAATTCACCCCTCCACTTT. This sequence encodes CASSRTGANNSPLHF.

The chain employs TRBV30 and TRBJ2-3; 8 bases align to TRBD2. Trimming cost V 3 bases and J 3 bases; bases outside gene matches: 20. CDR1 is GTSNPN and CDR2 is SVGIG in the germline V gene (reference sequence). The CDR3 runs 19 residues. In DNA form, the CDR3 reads TGTGCCTGGAGCGTCTTGGCGGGAGGCCGGATGCTAGAGACAGATACGCAGTATTTT. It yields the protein CAWSVLAGGRMLETDTQYF.

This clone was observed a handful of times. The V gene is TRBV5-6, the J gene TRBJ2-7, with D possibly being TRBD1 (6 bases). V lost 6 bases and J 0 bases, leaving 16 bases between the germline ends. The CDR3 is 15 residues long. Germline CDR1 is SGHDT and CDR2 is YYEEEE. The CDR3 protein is CASTQNRASSYEQYF. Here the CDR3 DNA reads TGTGCCAGCACCCAAAACAGGGCATCCTCCTACGAGCAGTACTTC.

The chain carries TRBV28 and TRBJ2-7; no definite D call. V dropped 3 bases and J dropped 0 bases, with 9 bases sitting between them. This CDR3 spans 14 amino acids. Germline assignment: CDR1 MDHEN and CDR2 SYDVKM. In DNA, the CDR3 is TGTGCCAGCAGTTTGCACCAGGACTCCTACGAGCAGTACTTC. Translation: CASSLHQDSYEQYF.

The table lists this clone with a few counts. In DNA, the CDR3 is TGTGCCAGCTCACCATGGGGCGGGACCCTCTACGAGCAGTACTTC. Encoded protein: CASSPWGGTLYEQYF. The J gene is TRBJ2-7, the V gene TRBV18; the D gene is possibly TRBD2 (6 bases). Trimming left V 2 bases short and J 3 bases short, with 14 bases between. The CDR3 contains 15 residues. The germline CDR1 and CDR2 sequences are KGHSH and LQKENI.

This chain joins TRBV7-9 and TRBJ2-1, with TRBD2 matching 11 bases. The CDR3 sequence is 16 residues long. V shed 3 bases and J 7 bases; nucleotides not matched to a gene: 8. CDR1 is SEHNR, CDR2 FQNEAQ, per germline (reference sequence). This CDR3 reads CASSFPTSGSGNEQFF. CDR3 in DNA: TGTGCCAGCAGCTTTCCAACTAGCGGGAGTGGGAATGAGCAGTTCTTC.

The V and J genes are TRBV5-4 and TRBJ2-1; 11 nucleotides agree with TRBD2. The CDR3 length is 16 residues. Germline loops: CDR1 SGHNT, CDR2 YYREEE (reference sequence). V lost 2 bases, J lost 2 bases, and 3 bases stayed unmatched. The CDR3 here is CASSFVAGGPYNEQFF. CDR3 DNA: TGTGCCAGCAGCTTCGTAGCGGGAGGGCCCTACAATGAGCAGTTCTTC.

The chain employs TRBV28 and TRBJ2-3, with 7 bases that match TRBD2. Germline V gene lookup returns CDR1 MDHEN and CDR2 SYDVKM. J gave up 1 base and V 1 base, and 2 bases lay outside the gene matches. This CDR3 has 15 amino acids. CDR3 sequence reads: CASSLYRGGTDTQYF. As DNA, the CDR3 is TGTGCCAGCAGTTTATATCGGGGGGGCACAGATACGCAGTATTTT.

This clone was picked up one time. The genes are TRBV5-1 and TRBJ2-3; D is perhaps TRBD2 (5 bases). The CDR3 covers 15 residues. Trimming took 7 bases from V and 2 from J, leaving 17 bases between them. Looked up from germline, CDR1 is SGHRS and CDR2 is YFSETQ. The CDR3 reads CASRGLASSTDTQYF. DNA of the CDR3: TGCGCCAGCCGAGGCTTAGCGTCATCCACAGATACGCAGTATTTT.

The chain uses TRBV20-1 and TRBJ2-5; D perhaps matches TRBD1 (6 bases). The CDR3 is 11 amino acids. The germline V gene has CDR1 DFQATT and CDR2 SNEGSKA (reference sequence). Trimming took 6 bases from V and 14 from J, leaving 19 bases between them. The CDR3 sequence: CSATLEQGVYF. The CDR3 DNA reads TGCAGTGCAACACTCGAACAGGGAGTCTACTTC.

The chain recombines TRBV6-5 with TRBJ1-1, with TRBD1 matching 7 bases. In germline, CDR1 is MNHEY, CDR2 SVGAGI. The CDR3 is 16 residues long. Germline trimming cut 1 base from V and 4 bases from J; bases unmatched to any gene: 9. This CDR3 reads CASSYLQGVKITEAFF. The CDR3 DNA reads TGTGCCAGCAGTTACTTGCAGGGGGTAAAGATCACTGAAGCTTTCTTT.

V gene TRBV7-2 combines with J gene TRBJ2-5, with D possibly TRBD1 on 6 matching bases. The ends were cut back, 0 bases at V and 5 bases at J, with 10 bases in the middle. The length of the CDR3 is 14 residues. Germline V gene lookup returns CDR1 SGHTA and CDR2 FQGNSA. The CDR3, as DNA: TGTGCCAGCAGCTTAGCGCCAGGGGCGGAGACCCAGTACTTC. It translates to CASSLAPGAETQYF. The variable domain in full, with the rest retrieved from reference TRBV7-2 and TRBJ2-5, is GAGVSQSPSNKVTEKGKDVELRCDPISGHTALYWYRQSLGQGLEFLIYFQGNSAPDKSGLPSDRFSAERTGGSVSTLTIQRTQQEDSAVYLCASSLAPGAETQYFGPGTRLLVL.

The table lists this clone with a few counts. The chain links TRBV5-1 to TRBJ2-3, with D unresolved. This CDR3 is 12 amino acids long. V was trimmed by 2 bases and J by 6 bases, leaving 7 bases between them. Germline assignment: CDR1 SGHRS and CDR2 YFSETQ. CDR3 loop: CASSFLDDTQYF. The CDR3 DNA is TGCGCCAGCAGCTTCCTAGACGATACGCAGTATTTT.

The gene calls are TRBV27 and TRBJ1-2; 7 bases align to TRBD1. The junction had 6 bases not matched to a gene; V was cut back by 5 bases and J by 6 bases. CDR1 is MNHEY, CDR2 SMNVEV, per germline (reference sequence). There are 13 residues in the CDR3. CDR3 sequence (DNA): TGTGCCAGCAGTCCGGGGACAGCCCATGGCTACACCTTC. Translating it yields CASSPGTAHGYTF.

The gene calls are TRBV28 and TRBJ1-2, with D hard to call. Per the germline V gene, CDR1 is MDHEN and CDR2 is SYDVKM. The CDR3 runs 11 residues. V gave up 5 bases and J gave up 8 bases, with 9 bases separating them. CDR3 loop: CASSHPVGYTF. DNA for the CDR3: TGTGCCAGCAGTCACCCGGTCGGCTACACCTTC.

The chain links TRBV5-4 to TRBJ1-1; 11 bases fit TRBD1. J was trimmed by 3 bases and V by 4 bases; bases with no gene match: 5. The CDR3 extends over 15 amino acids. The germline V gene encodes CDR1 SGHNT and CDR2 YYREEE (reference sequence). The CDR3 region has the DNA TGTGCCAGCAGCCTGGGGACAGGGGGGGACACTGAAGCTTTCTTT. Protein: CASSLGTGGDTEAFF.